The 18 T cell receptor beta chains reported below all come from one sample, sequenced in a study of early T cells in non-severe SARS-CoV-2 infection. TCRdb fed the 5' RACE reads into MiXCR, producing one record per CDR3 protein. Of more than 80,000 distinct CDR3 sequences in the sample, around 13% are singletons; the top ten hold about 1.4%. What was sequenced was whole blood. These receptors came from an adult who was a healthcare worker with PCR-confirmed SARS-CoV-2 infection or an uninfected control (not recorded which).

This clonotype was seen more than once but under ten times. The rearrangement uses TRBV14 and TRBJ1-4; D ambiguous. V lost 2 bases and J lost 8, with 18 bases in between. The CDR3 has 16 residues. CDR1 is SGHDN, CDR2 FVKESK, per germline. CDR3 nucleotide sequence: TGTGCCAGCAGCCAAAAAGCGGGCAGGCTGATGGAAAAACTGTTTTTT. Translation: CASSQKAGRLMEKLFF.

The J gene is TRBJ1-1, the V gene TRBV5-6; TRBD1 matches at 8 bases. Germline-derived CDR1 and CDR2 are SGHDT and YYEEEE. The J segment lost 5 bases and the V segment lost 2 bases, leaving 14 bases of the junction unmatched. The CDR3 contains 17 residues. CDR3 loop: CASSFLLSGQGRTEAFF. The CDR3 coding sequence is TGTGCCAGCAGCTTTCTCTTATCCGGACAGGGAAGGACTGAAGCTTTCTTT.

This clonotype was seen ten or more times. The chain carries TRBV10-2 and TRBJ2-3; 10 bases match TRBD2. Germline V gene sequence: CDR1 WSHSY, CDR2 SAAADI. The CDR3 spans 17 residues. The V segment lost 2 bases and the J segment 1 base; nucleotides outside the gene matches: 6. CDR3 loop: CASSEVSSGSRTDTQYF. CDR3 in DNA: TGCGCCAGCAGTGAGGTCTCTAGCGGGAGTCGCACAGATACGCAGTATTTT.

V is TRBV10-1 and J is TRBJ2-7; the match to TRBD2 covers 8 bases. This CDR3 has 14 residues. V dropped 6 bases and J dropped 6; count of bases not matched to a gene: 10. CDR1 and CDR2 (germline): WNHNN, SYGVQD (reference sequence). CDR3 loop: CASSGGGPLSEQYF. DNA of the CDR3: TGCGCCAGCAGCGGCGGGGGGCCTCTGTCCGAGCAGTACTTC.

J is TRBJ2-2 and V is TRBV19; D not certain. Germline values: CDR1 LNHDA, CDR2 SQIVND (reference sequence). Trimming left V 10 bases short and J 4 bases short, with 13 bases between. The CDR3 runs to 13 residues. CDR3 DNA sequence: TGTGCCACCGAACCCCGGAGCACCGGGGAGCTGTTTTTT. Encoded protein: CATEPRSTGELFF.

The J gene is TRBJ1-2, the V gene TRBV12-3 or TRBV12-4; D uncertain. CDR3 size: 13 residues. V was pared by 4 bases and J by 4 bases, with 10 bases between. The CDR3 DNA sequence: TGTGCCAGCAGTTCTACGCTGAGCTATGGCTACACCTTC. Translation: CASSSTLSYGYTF.

This clonotype was seen repeatedly, ten times or more. This rearrangement joins TRBV19 to TRBJ1-2; TRBD1 agrees at 7 bases. The V and J ends lost 4 bases and 2 bases, in that order; junction bases with no gene match: 7. Germline CDR1 LNHDA, CDR2 SQIVND (reference sequence). The CDR3 consists of 15 residues. CDR3 DNA sequence: TGTGCCAGTAGTACGGGACAGACTTCCAACTATGGCTACACCTTC. Translation gives CASSTGQTSNYGYTF.

This clonotype was counted between two and nine times. The chain uses TRBV29-1 and TRBJ1-1; D not certain. CDR3 length: 11 residues. V lost 6 bases, J lost 8 bases, and 13 bases lay in between. Per the germline V gene, CDR1 is SQVTM and CDR2 is ANQGSEA. CDR3 loop: CSVGEVGEAFF. CDR3 nucleotide sequence: TGCAGCGTGGGTGAGGTGGGCGAAGCTTTCTTT.

This clonotype was recorded at least ten times. CDR3 sequence reads: CASSRDPKDQPQHF. CDR3 coding DNA: TGTGCCAGCAGCAGGGACCCTAAGGATCAGCCCCAGCATTTT. The chain uses TRBV9 and TRBJ1-5; D may be TRBD1 (5 bases). Germline V gene sequence: CDR1 SGDLS, CDR2 YYNGEE. This CDR3 region has 14 residues. Trimming cost V 4 bases and J 5 bases, with 13 bases left between them.

This clonotype was seen many times. This chain connects TRBV20-1 to TRBJ2-1; weak D call: TRBD2 (5 bases). The V and J ends lost 3 bases and 5 bases respectively, with 14 bases between them. Germline CDR1 is DFQATT and CDR2 is SNEGSKA (reference sequence). CDR3 length equals 14 residues. For the CDR3, the DNA is TGCAGTGCTAGTATACTTAGAGGGCACAATGAGCAGTTCTTC. It codes for CSASILRGHNEQFF.

This clonotype was seen a handful of times. V and J are TRBV6-5 and TRBJ2-7, with D possibly called TRBD1 or TRBD2 (6 bases each). The V gene's germline CDR1 is MNHEY and CDR2 SVGAGI. CDR3 length: 14 amino acids. V lost 7 bases, J lost 0 bases, and 13 bases lay in between. CDR3 sequence (DNA): TGTGCCAGCAAGGAGGGGGGCTCCTCCTACGAGCAGTACTTC. The encoded protein is CASKEGGSSYEQYF.

Ten or more counts support this clonotype. The chain uses TRBV7-9 and TRBJ1-1; no firm D call. Germline V CDR1 and CDR2: SEHNR, FQNEAQ (reference sequence). The CDR3 runs to 12 residues. The V and J ends lost 5 bases and 10 bases respectively, with 14 bases between them. The CDR3 DNA reads TGTGCCAGCAGCCCGGTCGAACGGGGAGCTTTCTTT. Its translation: CASSPVERGAFF.

This clonotype was observed at least ten times. The chain employs TRBV10-3 and TRBJ2-7, with 8 bases matching TRBD2. Germline trimming cut 10 bases from V and 4 bases from J; bases unmatched to any gene: 6. This CDR3 is 12 amino acids long. CDR1 and CDR2 from the germline V gene are ENHRY and SYGVKD. The DNA of the CDR3 is TGTGCCACCGGACTAGCCGATTACGAGCAGTACTTC. It codes for CATGLADYEQYF.

This clonotype was picked up a small number of times. The chain is built from TRBV14 and TRBJ1-2; 11 bases are a match to TRBD1. Germline lookup yields CDR1 SGHDN and CDR2 FVKESK. V gave up 0 bases and J gave up 4 bases; unmatched junction bases: 10. The CDR3 has 18 residues. The CDR3 is CASSQELDGTGGLYGYTF. The CDR3 nucleotides read TGTGCCAGCAGCCAAGAGCTCGACGGGACAGGGGGGCTCTATGGCTACACCTTC.

The chain employs TRBV7-2 and TRBJ2-2; D might be TRBD1 or TRBD2, each matching 6 bases. V lost 2 bases and J lost 5, with 12 bases in between. CDR1 and CDR2 (germline): SGHTA, FQGNSA. CDR3 size: 15 residues. CDR3 sequence (DNA): TGTGCCAGCAGCTTAACGGGGGCAGAGACCGGGGAGCTGTTTTTT. Translated, it gives CASSLTGAETGELFF.

This clonotype was detected many times. This chain joins TRBV2 and TRBJ2-3; 7 bases are shared with TRBD2. The trim removed 6 bases at V and 3 bases at J, leaving 6 bases unmatched. Looked up from germline, CDR1 is SNHLY and CDR2 is FYNNEI. The CDR3 sequence is 14 residues long. For the CDR3, the DNA is TGTGCCAGCAGAAGGGACTATCCTACAGATACGCAGTATTTT. Residues: CASRRDYPTDTQYF.

This clonotype was seen only a few times. This chain joins TRBV9 and TRBJ2-5; 7 bases fit TRBD2. The ends lost 3 bases at V and 5 bases at J; junction bases unmatched: 7. The CDR3 spans 14 residues. Germline V lookup: CDR1 SGDLS, CDR2 YYNGEE. CDR3 sequence: CASSASAGVETQYF. The DNA of the CDR3 is TGTGCCAGCAGCGCTTCGGCGGGGGTGGAGACCCAGTACTTC. The entire variable domain, with the rest obtained from reference TRBV9 and TRBJ2-5, is as follows: DSGVTQTPKHLITATGQRVTLRCSPRSGDLSVYWYQQSLDQGLQFLIQYYNGEERAKGNILERFSAQQFPDLHSELNLSSLELGDSALYFCASSASAGVETQYFGPGTRLLVL.

This clonotype showed up many times. CDR3 sequence reads: CAISETSTGLETQYF. CDR3 nucleotide sequence: TGTGCCATCAGTGAGACTTCAACAGGGTTGGAGACCCAGTACTTC. The chain employs TRBV10-3 and TRBJ2-5; TRBD1 might be the D (6 bases). Trimming removed 2 bases from V and 5 bases from J, with 15 bases in between. This CDR3 spans 15 amino acids. In germline, CDR1 is ENHRY, CDR2 SYGVKD.